A selection of T cell receptor beta chains follows, all from one sample in a study of blood T cell repertoires in COVID-19. Generated by immunoSEQ multiplex PCR, the TCRdb table keeps only in-frame clones and is missing some. Among over 300,000 clones listed, 88% were seen once. Sequencing was carried out using PBMCs or T cells enriched from blood (not recorded which). The receptor source for this set is a woman in her twenties or thirties with acute COVID-19. Both conserved end residues are part of each CDR3. A D gene is named only where the DNA matches it firmly. Clone size appears in some rows only: once, few, many, or a class for an expanded clone.

d_call,v_call,clone_size,j_call,cdr3_aa,cdr3_nt
.,TRBV6-5,.,TRBJ1-5,CAMGDMGTQPQHF,TGTGCCATGGGCGATATGGGTACTCAGCCCCAGCATTTT
TRBD2,TRBV5-1,.,TRBJ2-2,CASSIGLAGGLGTGELFF,TGCGCCAGCAGCATCGGACTAGCGGGGGGGCTAGGCACCGGGGAGCTGTTTTTT
.,TRBV11-3,.,TRBJ1-1,CASSLGGRNSEAFF,TGTGCCAGCAGCTTAGGAGGGAGGAACTCTGAAGCTTTCTTT
TRBD1,TRBV5-1,.,TRBJ1-6,CASSFETGNSPLHF,TGCGCCAGCAGCTTTGAGACAGGGAATTCACCCCTCCACTTT
.,TRBV10-2,.,TRBJ2-7,CATSHTGFSYEQYF,TGCGCCACCTCTCACACAGGATTCTCCTACGAGCAGTACTTC
.,TRBV6-1,.,TRBJ2-7,CASSDGQGYEQYF,TGTGCCAGCAGTGATGGTCAGGGATACGAGCAGTACTTC
.,TRBV14,few,TRBJ2-1,CASSQEWRVGEQFF,TGTGCCAGCAGCCAAGAGTGGAGGGTTGGTGAGCAGTTCTTC
.,TRBV19,few,TRBJ1-3,CASSINRPGNSGNTIYF,TGTGCCAGTAGTATCAATCGGCCGGGGAACTCCGGAAACACCATATATTTT
TRBD2,TRBV15,once,TRBJ2-1,CATRPRLAGGLRFF,TGTGCCACCAGACCGAGACTAGCGGGGGGTCTGCGGTTCTTC
.,TRBV4-1,once,TRBJ2-5,CASSQEPGRKTQYF,TGCGCCAGCAGCCAAGAGCCCGGGAGAAAGACCCAGTACTTC
.,TRBV21-1,.,TRBJ1-1,CASRGIRGNTEAFF,TGTGCCAGCAGGGGGATTCGGGGGAACACTGAAGCTTTCTTT
.,TRBV7-8,.,TRBJ2-3,CASSPVSGRTDTQYF,TGTGCCAGCAGCCCCGTTTCTGGCCGCACAGATACGCAGTATTTT
.,TRBV4-1,.,TRBJ1-1,CASSLRPGYTEAFF,TGCGCCAGCAGCCTAAGGCCGGGGTACACTGAAGCTTTCTTT
.,TRBV10-3,once,TRBJ1-1,CAIRRTELNTEAFF,TGTGCCATCAGAAGGACAGAGTTGAACACTGAAGCTTTCTTT
.,TRBV10-3,.,TRBJ2-1,CAISESNPTGFHEQFF,TGTGCCATCAGTGAGTCGAATCCTACAGGGTTCCATGAGCAGTTCTTC
TRBD1,TRBV5-1,once,TRBJ1-4,CASSLGAGTVNEKLFF,TGCGCCAGCAGCTTGGGGGCCGGGACAGTTAATGAAAAACTGTTTTTT
TRBD1,TRBV19,.,TRBJ1-2,CASRMDRSYGYTF,TGTGCCAGTAGGATGGACAGGTCATATGGCTACACCTTC
.,TRBV5-5,.,TRBJ2-2,CASSFSGELFF,TGTGCCAGCAGCTTCAGTGGGGAGCTGTTTTTT
.,TRBV7-3,.,TRBJ2-3,CASSFRGASTDTQYF,TGTGCCAGCAGTTTTCGGGGGGCTAGCACAGATACGCAGTATTTT
TRBD1,TRBV6-1,.,TRBJ1-4,CASSEATGSAEKLFF,TGTGCCAGCAGTGAGGCGACAGGGTCGGCCGAAAAACTGTTTTTT
TRBD1,TRBV19,.,TRBJ2-2,CASSIDKTGGTGELFF,TGTGCCAGTAGTATAGATAAGACAGGGGGCACCGGGGAGCTGTTTTTT
TRBD1,TRBV7-2,.,TRBJ1-1,CASSTDRTGAGGGAFF,TGTGCCAGCAGCACCGACCGCACAGGGGCCGGGGGGGGAGCTTTCTTT
.,TRBV5-6,.,TRBJ1-1,CASSLARVNTEAFF,TGTGCCAGCAGCTTGGCCAGGGTGAACACTGAAGCTTTCTTT
.,TRBV12-5,.,TRBJ2-3,CASGLYYSRGLPLSTDTQYF,TGTGCTAGTGGTTTATACTATTCGCGGGGATTACCCCTTAGCACAGATACGCAGTATTTT
TRBD2,TRBV7-9,few,TRBJ2-7,CASSVGGTNLGEQYF,TGTGCCAGCAGCGTAGGAGGGACTAACTTGGGGGAGCAGTACTTC
TRBD1,TRBV7-2,.,TRBJ1-5,CASSARDRGSNQPQHF,TGTGCCAGCAGCGCCCGGGACAGGGGAAGCAATCAGCCCCAGCATTTT
.,TRBV9,.,TRBJ1-3,CASSVAWGDSGNTIYF,TGTGCCAGCAGCGTAGCGTGGGGGGACTCTGGAAACACCATATATTTT
.,TRBV9,.,TRBJ2-2,CASSDWDTYTGELFF,TGTGCCAGCAGCGACTGGGACACCTACACCGGGGAGCTGTTTTTT
TRBD1,TRBV3-1/TRBV3-2,few,TRBJ1-2,CASSQGPGTGNYGYTF,TGTGCCAGCAGCCAGGGTCCCGGGACAGGGAACTATGGCTACACCTTC
.,TRBV2,.,TRBJ2-3,CASKSGRIRSTDTQYF,TGTGCCAGCAAAAGCGGACGGATCAGGAGCACAGATACGCAGTATTTT
.,TRBV5-1,.,TRBJ2-1,CASSLDLRLNEQFF,TGCGCCAGCAGCCTGGACTTGAGATTAAATGAGCAGTTCTTC
TRBD2,TRBV27,.,TRBJ2-1,CASNILAGGNEQFF,TGTGCCAGCAATATTCTAGCGGGGGGCAATGAGCAGTTCTTC
.,TRBV6-2/TRBV6-3,once,TRBJ1-1,CASSYALRGREAFF,TGTGCCAGCAGTTACGCCCTCCGGGGTCGGGAAGCTTTCTTT
.,TRBV5-6,.,TRBJ1-5,CASSSGQFQPQHF,TGTGCCAGCAGCTCTGGACAGTTTCAGCCCCAGCATTTT
.,TRBV5-1,few,TRBJ1-1,CASSFSDKDEAFF,TGCGCCAGCAGCTTTTCAGACAAGGATGAAGCTTTCTTT
.,TRBV30,.,TRBJ1-5,CAWSATRPGGGQPQHF,TGTGCCTGGAGCGCAACCCGACCGGGGGGGGGTCAGCCCCAGCATTTT
.,TRBV18,.,TRBJ2-7,CASSPETGTYEQYF,TGTGCCAGCTCACCAGAGACAGGAACCTACGAGCAGTACTTC
.,TRBV21-1,.,TRBJ2-5,CASSKDSGGVGETQYF,TGTGCCAGCAGCAAAGATTCCGGCGGAGTAGGAGAGACCCAGTACTTC
TRBD1,TRBV6-1,.,TRBJ1-2,CASSETDRDGYTF,TGTGCCAGCAGTGAAACCGACAGGGATGGCTACACCTTC
.,TRBV18,.,TRBJ1-4,CASSPVQGSSELFF,TGTGCCAGCTCACCTGTCCAGGGTTCGTCGGAACTGTTTTTT
.,TRBV6-5,.,TRBJ1-2,CASSYKDINYGYTF,TGTGCCAGCAGTTACAAGGACATAAACTATGGCTACACCTTC
.,TRBV3-1/TRBV3-2,.,TRBJ1-2,CASSHAGANYGYTF,TGTGCCAGCAGCCATGCGGGAGCTAACTATGGCTACACCTTC
.,TRBV21-1,once,TRBJ2-7,CARVSSYEQYF,TGTGCCAGAGTCAGCTCCTACGAGCAGTACTTC
TRBD1,TRBV9,.,TRBJ1-1,CASSALTGTNTEAFF,TGTGCCAGCAGCGCCTTGACAGGGACGAACACTGAAGCTTTCTTT
.,TRBV19,.,TRBJ1-5,CASSIGGRNQPQHF,TGTGCCAGTAGTATTGGAGGGAGGAATCAGCCCCAGCATTTT
.,TRBV5-6,.,TRBJ2-5,CASSLGGEETQYF,TGTGCCAGCAGCTTAGGAGGGGAAGAGACCCAGTACTTC
TRBD2,TRBV7-2,.,TRBJ2-3,CASSLGFSVLAGMDTQYF,TGTGCCAGCAGCTTAGGATTTTCTGTCCTAGCGGGTATGGATACGCAGTATTTT